This TCR beta chain was recorded in a study of control samples from healthy donors and cancer patients. Profiling relied on immunoSEQ multiplex PCR, and the TCRdb table lists in-frame clones only, not all of them. This listing includes 150,000 to 200,000 clones. After removal of 0 bases from V and 2 bases from J, the junction contained 2 bases not matched to a gene. The CDR3 is 17 amino acids. Germline-derived CDR1 and CDR2 are LGHNA and YNFKEQ. The sequence was collected from a woman under 40 in good health. The source material was blood. V is TRBV4-2 and J is TRBJ2-1; 12 nucleotides line up with TRBD2. CDR3 nucleotides: TGTGCCAGCAGCCAAGATCTAGCGGGGGGGCCCTACAATGAGCAGTTCTTC. It specifies CASSQDLAGGPYNEQFF.